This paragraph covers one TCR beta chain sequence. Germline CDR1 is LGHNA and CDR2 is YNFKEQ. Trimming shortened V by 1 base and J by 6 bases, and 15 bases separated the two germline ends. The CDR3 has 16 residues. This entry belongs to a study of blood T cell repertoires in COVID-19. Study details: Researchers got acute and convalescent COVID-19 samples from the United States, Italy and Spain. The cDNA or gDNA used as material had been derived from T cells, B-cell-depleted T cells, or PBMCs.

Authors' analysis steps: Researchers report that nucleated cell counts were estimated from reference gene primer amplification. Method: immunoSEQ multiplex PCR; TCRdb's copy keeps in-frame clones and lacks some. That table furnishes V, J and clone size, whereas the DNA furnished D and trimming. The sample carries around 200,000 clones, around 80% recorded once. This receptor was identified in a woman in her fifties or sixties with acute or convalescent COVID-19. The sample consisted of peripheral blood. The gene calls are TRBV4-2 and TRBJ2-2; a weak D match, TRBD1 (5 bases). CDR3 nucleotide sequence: TGTGCCAGCAGCCAAGGTCAGGGAATTTTCGCCGGGGAGCTGTTTTTT. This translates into CASSQGQGIFAGELFF.